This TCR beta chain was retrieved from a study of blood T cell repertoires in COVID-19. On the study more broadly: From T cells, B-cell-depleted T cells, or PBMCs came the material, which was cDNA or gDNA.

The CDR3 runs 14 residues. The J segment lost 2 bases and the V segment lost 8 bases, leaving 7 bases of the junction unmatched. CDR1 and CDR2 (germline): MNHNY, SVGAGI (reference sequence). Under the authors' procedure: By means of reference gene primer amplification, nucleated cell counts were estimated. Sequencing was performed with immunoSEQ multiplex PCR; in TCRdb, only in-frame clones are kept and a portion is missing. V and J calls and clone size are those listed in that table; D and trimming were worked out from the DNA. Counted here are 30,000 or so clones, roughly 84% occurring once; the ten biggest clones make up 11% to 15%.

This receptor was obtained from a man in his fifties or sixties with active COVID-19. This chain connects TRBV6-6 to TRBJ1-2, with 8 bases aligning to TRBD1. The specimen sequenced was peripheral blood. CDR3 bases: TGTGCCAGCCAGAAGGACAGGGACAACTATGGCTACACCTTC. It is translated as CASQKDRDNYGYTF.